This T cell receptor (beta chain) was captured in a study of blood T cell repertoires in COVID-19. As for the study in general: Researchers got acute and convalescent COVID-19 samples from the United States, Italy and Spain. The cDNA or gDNA used as material had been derived from T cells, B-cell-depleted T cells, or PBMCs.

This clone was seen only once. Per the original methods: Amplified reference gene primers provided the basis for estimating nucleated cell counts. Profiling relied on immunoSEQ multiplex PCR, and the TCRdb table lists in-frame clones only, not all of them. Clone size and the V and J calls come from that table; the DNA yielded D and trimming. The sample shows about 140,000 clones, 88% of them seen only once. Per the germline V gene, CDR1 is SGHTA and CDR2 is FQGNSA. CDR3 size: 16 residues. The germline V and J ends were trimmed by 1 base and 8 bases, with 20 bases remaining between them. The receptor's source is a man between 65 and 85 years old with acute or convalescent COVID-19. Sequencing was performed on peripheral blood. The chain couples TRBV7-2 to TRBJ1-2; D possibly corresponds to TRBD1 (6 bases). CDR3 region: CASSLGRTVGGEGYTF. In DNA form, the CDR3 reads TGTGCCAGCAGCTTAGGCCGGACAGTGGGAGGGGAAGGCTACACCTTC.